This T cell receptor (beta chain) was observed in a study of T cells in Graves' hyperthyroidism and ophthalmopathy (dated by TCRdb to about 2019). Turning to the overall study: Peripheral blood was sampled at the time of initial diagnosis, prior to any treatment. TCR V-J signatures able to tell the groups apart were searched for in a discovery cohort of around 95 patients, of whom 43 had Graves' ophthalmopathy and around 56 had stable Graves' hyperthyroidism. An independent validation cohort of around 19 hyperthyroidism patients and approximately 16 patients who later progressed to ophthalmopathy tested prospective prediction of ophthalmopathy. The approximately 98 discovery patients were randomly divided into training and test sets at a 7:3 ratio. In six Graves' hyperthyroidism patients, the study also compared T-cell repertoires from thyroid tissue with T-cell repertoires from blood. Following sampling, methimazole starting at 30 mg daily was given to hyperthyroidism patients, and high-dose intravenous methylprednisolone was given to ophthalmopathy patients. The paper reports TCR Vbeta CDR3 sequencing of some 140 peripheral blood samples: approximately 41 ophthalmopathy, about 75 hyperthyroidism and around 17 progressor patients. The study at large found these results: Sample size was not statistically predetermined, and blinding of investigators to group allocation was not performed. During validation, the model predicted progression to ophthalmopathy a median of roughly six months ahead of onset, with just under 71% sensitivity and around 72% specificity. A model built on a 13 V-J signature distinguished ophthalmopathy from stable hyperthyroidism, reaching roughly 88% sensitivity and about 81% specificity in cross-validation and 80%/75% in testing. Most expanded thyroid clonotypes (frequency above 0.001) were also detected in blood, a finding suggesting that blood repertoires may reflect thyroid immune responses.

The CDR3 runs 14 residues from the cysteine to the phenylalanine. Just CDR3 DNA is preserved here, 42 bases in frame from base 1. V is pared back by 4 bases and J by 7 bases, with 11 bases lying between the germline termini. CDR1 is given as SGHNT and CDR2 as YENEEA, both from the germline V gene. A patient counted as having stable Graves' hyperthyroidism if no progression to ophthalmopathy occurred over 18 months of follow-up. Hyperthyroidism patients were newly diagnosed, had a disease duration of under 2 months, and were aged 18 to 65 years. The study excluded patients with uncontrolled infections, other autoimmune diseases, pregnancy or lactation. Diagnoses were established on the basis of clinical symptoms, serum thyroxine and TRAb, thyroid ultrasound, and orbital computed tomography. Ficoll-Paque density gradient centrifugation was used to isolate PBMCs from about 9 ml of fresh peripheral blood. Total RNA was extracted using Trizol reagent, and RNA quality was assessed on an Agilent 2100 Bioanalyzer.

This clonotype was seen many times. Its antigen is unknown. No much larger clonotype is one base removed from it; base qualities were not supplied. TCR beta CDR3 regions were amplified from RNA transcripts. For the first round of RT-PCR on the TCR CDR3, the HTBI primer set was used together with the Qiagen OneStep RT-PCR kit. Libraries were constructed in a second round of multiplex PCR, after which size selection and purification were performed. The libraries were sequenced on an Illumina HiSeq2000 using paired-end 100 bp reads. Under the source paper's analysis protocol: SOAPnuke was used to process the raw data, throwing out any read that contained adapters or uncalled bases, had a mean Phred below 15, or lacked an exact constant-primer or identifier match. High-quality paired reads were merged with COPE v1.2.5, and unique nucleotide sequences were defined as clonotypes. MiTCR v1.1 was used to align the clonotypes against IMGT TRBV, TRBD and TRBJ reference segments. Analysis was restricted to V-J combinations with a frequency above 0.0001, which covered roughly 99% of repertoires. The TCS score was defined as F50 (clonal expansion) divided by E x V (chaos), with BLOSUM62-based TCRdist calculated between CDR3 peptides within each V-J. Welch's t-statistics and random forest reduced roughly 540 V-J features to around 14, which were used in a naive Bayes classifier (R e1071). The public reads were reanalyzed by TCRdb: fastp trimming at Q25, MiXCR alignment, in-frame beta chains only. Rows are combined by CDR3 protein, so each entry shows the most common genes and DNA. TCRdb's processing, not the authors', yielded these V and J calls. The sample table lists roughly 420,000 distinct CDR3 sequences, approximately 13% of them with a count of one. The ten largest clonotypes hold more than 4.5% of the sample.

The receptor was derived from a woman under 30 with Graves' hyperthyroidism. The sample was blood. This receptor chain uses TRBV11-3 and TRBJ1-6; TRBD1 is perhaps the D gene, given 5 matching bases. The bases are TGTGCCAGCAGCTACAGGACGGGGAATTCACCCCTCCACTTT. Its coded protein is CASSYRTGNSPLHF.